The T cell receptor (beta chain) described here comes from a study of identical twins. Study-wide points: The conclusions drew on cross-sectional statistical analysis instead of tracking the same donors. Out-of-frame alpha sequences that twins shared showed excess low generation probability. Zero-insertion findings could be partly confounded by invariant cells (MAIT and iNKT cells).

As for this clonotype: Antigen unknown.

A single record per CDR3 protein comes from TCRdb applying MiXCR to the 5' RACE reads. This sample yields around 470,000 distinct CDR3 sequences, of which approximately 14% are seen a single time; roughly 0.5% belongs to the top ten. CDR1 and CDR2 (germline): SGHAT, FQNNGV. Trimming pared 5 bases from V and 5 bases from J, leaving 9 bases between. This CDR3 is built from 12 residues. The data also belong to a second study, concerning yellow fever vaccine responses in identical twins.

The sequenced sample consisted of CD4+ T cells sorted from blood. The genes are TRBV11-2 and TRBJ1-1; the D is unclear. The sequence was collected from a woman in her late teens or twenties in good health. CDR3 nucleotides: TGTGCCAGCAGCCTTCAGGAAACTGAAGCTTTCTTT. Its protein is CASSLQETEAFF.